Listed below are T cell receptor beta chains from one sample, sequenced in a study of blood T cell repertoires in COVID-19. The data were produced by immunoSEQ multiplex PCR, yet TCRdb's version contains in-frame clones alone and is incomplete. The table includes approximately 63,000 clones, roughly 88% detected once. Input material: peripheral blood. The receptors here all came from a woman at least 80 years old with active COVID-19. The CDR3 runs from the conserved cysteine through the conserved F or W. The D gene is left open where the match is weak. For some rows the clone size is stated as once, few or many, or as a class when expanded; others skip it.

D: -
J: TRBJ2-5
size: once
V: TRBV5-4
CDR3: CASSLPRLETQYF
DNA: TGTGCCAGCAGCTTGCCTAGGTTAGAGACCCAGTACTTC

D: TRBD2
J: TRBJ2-3
size: -
V: TRBV5-1
CDR3: CASSSRGTSASTDTQYF
DNA: TGCGCCAGCAGCTCTAGGGGGACTAGCGCTAGCACAGATACGCAGTATTTT

D: TRBD2
J: TRBJ2-7
size: -
V: TRBV5-1
CDR3: CASSLKPLAEGYEQYF
DNA: TGCGCCAGCAGCTTGAAGCCGCTAGCGGAGGGCTACGAGCAGTACTTC

D: -
J: TRBJ2-7
size: -
V: TRBV5-1
CDR3: CASSLALGAYEQYF
DNA: TGCGCCAGCAGCTTGGCGCTAGGGGCGTACGAGCAGTACTTC

D: -
J: TRBJ1-2
size: once
V: TRBV16
CDR3: CASSLRTENLPTF
DNA: TGTGCCAGCAGCCTTAGGACAGAAAATTTACCCACCTTC

D: TRBD2
J: TRBJ2-1
size: -
V: TRBV7-9
CDR3: CASSLDGGLVYNEQFF
DNA: TGTGCCAGCAGCTTAGACGGGGGACTAGTCTACAATGAGCAGTTCTTC

D: TRBD1
J: TRBJ2-7
size: few
V: TRBV6-5
CDR3: CASSPRQGYEQYF
DNA: TGTGCCAGCAGCCCGAGACAGGGCTACGAGCAGTACTTC

D: -
J: TRBJ1-6
size: -
V: TRBV11-2
CDR3: CASSLRQAYNSPLHF
DNA: TGTGCCAGCAGCTTACGACAGGCTTATAATTCACCCCTCCACTTT

D: TRBD2
J: TRBJ2-2
size: -
V: TRBV5-6
CDR3: CASSFWTSGGTGELFF
DNA: TGTGCCAGCAGCTTCTGGACTAGCGGGGGCACCGGGGAGCTGTTTTTT

D: -
J: TRBJ1-1
size: -
V: TRBV5-4
CDR3: CASSTGTSRRNTEAFF
DNA: TGTGCCAGCAGCACTGGGACATCTCGTCGGAACACTGAAGCTTTCTTT

D: -
J: TRBJ1-2
size: -
V: TRBV25-1
CDR3: CASSDGRGYDGYTF
DNA: TGTGCCAGCAGTGACGGCAGGGGATACGATGGCTACACCTTC

D: -
J: TRBJ2-3
size: -
V: TRBV5-1
CDR3: CASSLSGFTDTQYF
DNA: TGCGCCAGCAGCCTTAGCGGCTTCACAGATACGCAGTATTTT

D: -
J: TRBJ2-1
size: -
V: TRBV6-2/TRBV6-3
CDR3: CASSRRRPYNEQFF
DNA: TGTGCCAGCAGTAGGCGGAGACCCTACAATGAGCAGTTCTTC

D: TRBD2
J: TRBJ2-1
size: -
V: TRBV9
CDR3: CASSVDVAGGPELDEQFF
DNA: TGTGCCAGCAGCGTAGATGTAGCGGGGGGGCCTGAGCTCGATGAGCAGTTCTTC

D: TRBD2
J: TRBJ2-7
size: -
V: TRBV5-1
CDR3: CASSTSGGLTYEQYF
DNA: TGCGCCAGCAGCACTTCGGGGGGGCTGACCTACGAGCAGTACTTC

D: TRBD2
J: TRBJ2-2
size: -
V: TRBV9
CDR3: CASRRGGDTGELFF
DNA: TGTGCCAGCCGGCGGGGGGGCGACACCGGGGAGCTGTTTTTT

D: -
J: TRBJ2-7
size: -
V: TRBV5-4
CDR3: CASSLKGNSGYEQYF
DNA: TGTGCCAGCAGCTTAAAGGGGAATAGTGGCTACGAGCAGTACTTC

D: -
J: TRBJ2-2
size: -
V: TRBV11-3
CDR3: CASSFERGGTGELFF
DNA: TGTGCCAGCAGCTTCGAGAGGGGGGGAACCGGGGAGCTGTTTTTT

D: TRBD2
J: TRBJ2-1
size: -
V: TRBV10-2
CDR3: CASSSGGARNEQFF
DNA: TGCGCCAGCAGCAGCGGGGGGGCTAGAAATGAGCAGTTCTTC

D: -
J: TRBJ2-1
size: -
V: TRBV29-1
CDR3: CSASGTQTSLYNEQFF
DNA: TGCAGCGCCTCCGGGACACAGACTTCTCTCTACAATGAGCAGTTCTTC

D: -
J: TRBJ2-1
size: -
V: TRBV5-5
CDR3: CASSLDPMRYEQFF
DNA: TGTGCCAGCAGCCTAGATCCTATGCGGTATGAGCAGTTCTTC

D: TRBD1
J: TRBJ2-7
size: -
V: TRBV19
CDR3: CASSLPGQLYEQYF
DNA: TGTGCCAGTAGTCTTCCGGGACAGCTCTACGAGCAGTACTTC

D: -
J: TRBJ2-1
size: -
V: TRBV7-2
CDR3: CASSLLQGLRNEQFF
DNA: TGTGCCAGCAGCTTACTCCAGGGTCTGCGCAATGAGCAGTTCTTC

D: TRBD2
J: TRBJ2-3
size: -
V: TRBV28
CDR3: CASSDWTSGGVTDTQYF
DNA: TGTGCCAGCAGTGACTGGACTAGCGGGGGGGTCACAGATACGCAGTATTTT

D: TRBD2
J: TRBJ2-5
size: -
V: TRBV29-1
CDR3: CSVGSGGTWETQYF
DNA: TGCAGCGTTGGTAGCGGGGGAACTTGGGAGACCCAGTACTTC

D: TRBD2
J: TRBJ2-3
size: -
V: TRBV4-3
CDR3: CASSHIAGGSDTQYF
DNA: TGCGCCAGCAGCCATATAGCGGGGGGGTCGGATACGCAGTATTTT

D: -
J: TRBJ2-1
size: -
V: TRBV9
CDR3: CASSAFPDEQFF
DNA: TGTGCCAGCAGCGCCTTTCCGGATGAGCAGTTCTTC

D: -
J: TRBJ1-1
size: -
V: TRBV7-9
CDR3: CASSLIVAEAFF
DNA: TGTGCCAGCAGCTTAATCGTGGCAGAAGCTTTCTTT

D: TRBD1
J: TRBJ1-5
size: -
V: TRBV10-3
CDR3: CAISEYRDRGQPQHF
DNA: TGTGCCATCAGTGAGTACCGGGACAGGGGCCAGCCCCAGCATTTT

D: TRBD2
J: TRBJ2-3
size: -
V: TRBV13
CDR3: CASSLGGSTDTQYF
DNA: TGTGCCAGCAGCCTGGGGGGGAGCACAGATACGCAGTATTTT

D: TRBD2
J: TRBJ2-2
size: -
V: TRBV30
CDR3: CAWTQGAGVIGGELFF
DNA: TGTGCCTGGACCCAAGGAGCGGGGGTTATCGGCGGGGAGCTGTTTTTT

D: -
J: TRBJ2-5
size: once
V: TRBV12-3/TRBV12-4
CDR3: CASSPTRQETQYF
DNA: TGTGCCAGCAGCCCAACTAGACAAGAGACCCAGTACTTC

D: TRBD1
J: TRBJ1-2
size: -
V: TRBV29-1
CDR3: CSVEGTVDGYTF
DNA: TGCAGCGTTGAGGGGACAGTCGATGGCTACACCTTC

D: -
J: TRBJ1-3
size: -
V: TRBV7-3
CDR3: CASSLDSPYSGNTIYF
DNA: TGTGCCAGCAGTTTGGACAGCCCGTACTCTGGAAACACCATATATTTT

D: TRBD1
J: TRBJ2-7
size: -
V: TRBV9
CDR3: CASSGGQGYEQYF
DNA: TGTGCCAGCAGCGGCGGACAGGGCTACGAGCAGTACTTC

D: TRBD2
J: TRBJ2-3
size: -
V: TRBV5-1
CDR3: CASSFSGGTTDTQYF
DNA: TGCGCCAGCAGCTTCAGCGGGGGAACCACAGATACGCAGTATTTT

D: TRBD2
J: TRBJ2-7
size: -
V: TRBV19
CDR3: CASSPRGGTYEQYF
DNA: TGTGCCAGTAGCCCCCGGGGGGGCACCTACGAGCAGTACTTC

D: -
J: TRBJ1-6
size: -
V: TRBV5-6
CDR3: CASGQHNSPLHF
DNA: TGTGCCAGCGGGCAGCATAATTCACCCCTCCACTTT

D: -
J: TRBJ2-7
size: -
V: TRBV21-1
CDR3: CASSIGDEQYF
DNA: TGTGCCAGCAGCATAGGGGACGAGCAGTACTTC

D: -
J: TRBJ1-3
size: -
V: TRBV30
CDR3: CAWSGRYSGNTIYF
DNA: TGTGCCTGGAGTGGCAGGTACTCTGGAAACACCATATATTTT

D: TRBD2
J: TRBJ2-3
size: -
V: TRBV5-1
CDR3: CASSGGVTDTQYF
DNA: TGCGCCAGCAGCGGGGGGGTCACAGATACGCAGTATTTT

D: TRBD1
J: TRBJ1-2
size: -
V: TRBV5-4
CDR3: CASSLPGQGKGGAYGYTF
DNA: TGTGCCAGCAGCTTACCGGGACAGGGGAAGGGCGGGGCCTATGGCTACACCTTC

D: -
J: TRBJ1-2
size: -
V: TRBV6-5
CDR3: CASSYLDRRYGYTF
DNA: TGTGCCAGCAGTTACCTCGACAGGAGGTATGGCTACACCTTC

D: -
J: TRBJ2-1
size: few
V: TRBV6-2/TRBV6-3
CDR3: CASSSQLRAPYNEQFF
DNA: TGTGCCAGCAGTTCCCAACTTCGAGCGCCTTACAATGAGCAGTTCTTC

D: TRBD2
J: TRBJ2-1
size: -
V: TRBV5-1
CDR3: CASSSGGGNNEQFF
DNA: TGCGCCAGCAGTTCGGGGGGAGGTAACAATGAGCAGTTCTTC

D: -
J: TRBJ2-1
size: -
V: TRBV11-2
CDR3: CASRQLDYNEQFF
DNA: TGTGCCAGCAGGCAACTAGATTACAATGAGCAGTTCTTC

D: -
J: TRBJ1-1
size: once
V: TRBV6-5
CDR3: CASSSAGVGNTEAFF
DNA: TGTGCCAGCAGTTCCGCAGGGGTTGGGAACACTGAAGCTTTCTTT

D: TRBD1
J: TRBJ2-7
size: -
V: TRBV18
CDR3: CASSSWNRGPEQYF
DNA: TGTGCCAGCTCCTCGTGGAACAGGGGGCCCGAGCAGTACTTC

D: -
J: TRBJ1-5
size: -
V: TRBV27
CDR3: CASSSFRDKNSNQPQHF
DNA: TGTGCCAGCAGTTCTTTCCGGGACAAAAATAGCAATCAGCCCCAGCATTTT

D: -
J: TRBJ2-2
size: -
V: TRBV10-3
CDR3: CAISESRGELFF
DNA: TGTGCCATCAGTGAGTCGCGCGGGGAGCTGTTTTTT

D: -
J: TRBJ1-5
size: -
V: TRBV28
CDR3: CASSSPGQPQHF
DNA: TGTGCCAGCAGTTCGCCGGGTCAGCCCCAGCATTTT

D: TRBD2
J: TRBJ2-6
size: -
V: TRBV19
CDR3: CASSIGPGGNSGANVLTF
DNA: TGTGCCAGTAGTATAGGCCCGGGGGGGAACTCTGGGGCCAACGTCCTGACTTTC

D: -
J: TRBJ1-1
size: -
V: TRBV29-1
CDR3: CSVGQNTEAFF
DNA: TGCAGCGTTGGACAGAACACTGAAGCTTTCTTT